This T cell receptor (beta chain) was retrieved from a study of cytomegalovirus exposure and HLA in healthy donors. Vbeta (60) and Jbeta (13) primers were used in the PCR. Profiling relied on immunoSEQ multiplex PCR, and the TCRdb table lists in-frame clones only, not all of them. Here the sample spans 200,000 to 250,000 clones, over 75% being singletons. Comment on this clone: What it binds is not known.

V lost 4 bases to trimming and J lost 6 bases; unmatched junction nucleotides: 8. Per germline, CDR1 SGDLS and CDR2 YYNGEE. This CDR3 region has 15 residues. Study-level points and caveats: Links to common viral pathogens appeared, in a later analysis, for several of the most significant clusters. Most TCR sequences were rare, but some public TCRs occurred in many donors.

Input material: PBMCs. This receptor was obtained from a man aged 18-30 years in good health and CMV-seronegative. The chain links TRBV9 to TRBJ2-7; 12 positions match TRBD2. The CDR3 spells CASSLSRLAGAEQYF. CDR3 in DNA: TGTGCCAGCAGCCTTAGCCGACTAGCGGGGGCCGAGCAGTACTTC. The full variable domain, its missing parts supplied by reference TRBV9 and TRBJ2-7, is DSGVTQTPKHLITATGQRVTLRCSPRSGDLSVYWYQQSLDQGLQFLIQYYNGEERAKGNILERFSAQQFPDLHSELNLSSLELGDSALYFCASSLSRLAGAEQYFGPGTRLTVT.